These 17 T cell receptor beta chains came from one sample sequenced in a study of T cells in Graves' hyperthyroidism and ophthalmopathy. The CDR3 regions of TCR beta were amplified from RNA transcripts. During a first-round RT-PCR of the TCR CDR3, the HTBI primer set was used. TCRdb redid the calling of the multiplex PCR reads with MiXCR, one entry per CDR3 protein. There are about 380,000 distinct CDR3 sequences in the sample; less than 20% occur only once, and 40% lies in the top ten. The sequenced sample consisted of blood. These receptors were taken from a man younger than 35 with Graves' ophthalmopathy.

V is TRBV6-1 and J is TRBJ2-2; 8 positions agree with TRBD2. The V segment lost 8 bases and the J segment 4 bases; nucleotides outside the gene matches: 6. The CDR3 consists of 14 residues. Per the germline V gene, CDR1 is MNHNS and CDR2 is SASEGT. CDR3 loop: CASGTSQSTGELFF. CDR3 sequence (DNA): TGTGCCAGCGGGACTAGTCAGAGCACCGGGGAGCTGTTTTTT.

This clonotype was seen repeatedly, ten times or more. CDR3 residues: CASSLPGTGETQYF. CDR3 sequence (DNA): TGTGCCAGCAGTCTACCCGGGACAGGCGAGACCCAGTACTTC. V is TRBV28 and J is TRBJ2-5; 8 bases are a match to TRBD1. Trimming removed 5 bases from V and 5 bases from J; junction bases left unmatched: 7. The CDR3 runs 14 residues. CDR1 and CDR2 (germline): MDHEN, SYDVKM.

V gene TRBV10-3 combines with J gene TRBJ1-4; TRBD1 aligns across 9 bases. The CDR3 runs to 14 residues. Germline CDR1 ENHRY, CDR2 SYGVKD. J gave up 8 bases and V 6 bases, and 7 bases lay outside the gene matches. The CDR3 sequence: CAIRPSGQGEKLFF. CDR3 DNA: TGTGCCATCAGGCCCTCGGGACAGGGAGAAAAACTGTTTTTT.

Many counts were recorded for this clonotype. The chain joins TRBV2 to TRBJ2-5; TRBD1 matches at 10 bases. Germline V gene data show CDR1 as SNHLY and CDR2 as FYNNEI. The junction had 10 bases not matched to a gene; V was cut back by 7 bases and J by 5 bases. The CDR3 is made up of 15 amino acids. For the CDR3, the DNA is TGTGCCAGCAACTCCCCGGACAGGGGGATGGAGACCCAGTACTTC. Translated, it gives CASNSPDRGMETQYF.

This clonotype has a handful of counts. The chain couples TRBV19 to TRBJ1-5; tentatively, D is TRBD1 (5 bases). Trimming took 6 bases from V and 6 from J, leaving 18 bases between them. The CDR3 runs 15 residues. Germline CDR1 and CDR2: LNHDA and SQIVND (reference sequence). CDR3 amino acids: CASSLWVTGGQPQHF. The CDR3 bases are TGTGCCAGTAGCCTCTGGGTTACCGGGGGTCAGCCCCAGCATTTT.

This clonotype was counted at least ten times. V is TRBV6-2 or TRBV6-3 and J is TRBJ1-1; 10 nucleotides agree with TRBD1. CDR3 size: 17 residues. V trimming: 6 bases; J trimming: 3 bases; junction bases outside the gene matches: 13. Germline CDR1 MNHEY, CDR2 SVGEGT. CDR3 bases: TGTGCCAGCAGGGGGGACAGGGGCGAGATTTGGGACACTGAAGCTTTCTTT. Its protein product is CASRGDRGEIWDTEAFF.

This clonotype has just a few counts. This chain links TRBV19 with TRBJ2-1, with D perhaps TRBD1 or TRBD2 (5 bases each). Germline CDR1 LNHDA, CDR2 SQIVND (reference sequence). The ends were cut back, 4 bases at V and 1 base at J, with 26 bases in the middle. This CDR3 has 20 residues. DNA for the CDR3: TGTGCCAGTAGTAGCCTCCCCGGGACCTCTCGTTCGGAATCCTACAATGAGCAGTTCTTC. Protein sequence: CASSSLPGTSRSESYNEQFF.

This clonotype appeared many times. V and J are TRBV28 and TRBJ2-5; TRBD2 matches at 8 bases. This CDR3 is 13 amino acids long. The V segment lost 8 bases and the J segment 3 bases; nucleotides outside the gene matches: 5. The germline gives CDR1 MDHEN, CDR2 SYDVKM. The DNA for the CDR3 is TGTGCCAGCCTACAACTAGCGGAAGAGACCCAGTACTTC. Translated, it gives CASLQLAEETQYF.

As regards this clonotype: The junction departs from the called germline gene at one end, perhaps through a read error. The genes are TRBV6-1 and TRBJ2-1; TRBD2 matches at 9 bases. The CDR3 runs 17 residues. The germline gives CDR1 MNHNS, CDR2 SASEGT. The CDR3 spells CASSDGPGRGGQPEQFF. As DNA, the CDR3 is TGCGCCAGCAGTGACGGACCTGGGCGGGGGGGCCAGCCTGAGCAGTTCTTC.

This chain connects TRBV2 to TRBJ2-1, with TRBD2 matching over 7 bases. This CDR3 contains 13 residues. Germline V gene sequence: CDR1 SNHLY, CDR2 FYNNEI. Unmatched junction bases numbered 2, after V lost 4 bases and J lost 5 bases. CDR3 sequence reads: CASSGGGNNEQFF. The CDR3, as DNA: TGTGCCAGCAGTGGGGGGGGTAACAATGAGCAGTTCTTC.

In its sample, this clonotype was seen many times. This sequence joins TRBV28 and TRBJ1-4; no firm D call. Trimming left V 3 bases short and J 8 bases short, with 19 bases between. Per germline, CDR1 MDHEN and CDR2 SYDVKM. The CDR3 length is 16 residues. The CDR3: CASSLKSLPPYEKLFF. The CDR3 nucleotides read TGTGCCAGCAGTTTGAAAAGTCTGCCCCCCTACGAAAAACTGTTTTTT. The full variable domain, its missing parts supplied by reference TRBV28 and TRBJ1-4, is DVKVTQSSRYLVKRTGEKVFLECVQDMDHENMFWYRQDPGLGLRLIYFSYDVKMKEKGDIPEGYSVSREKKERFSLILESASTNQTSMYLCASSLKSLPPYEKLFFGSGTQLSVL.

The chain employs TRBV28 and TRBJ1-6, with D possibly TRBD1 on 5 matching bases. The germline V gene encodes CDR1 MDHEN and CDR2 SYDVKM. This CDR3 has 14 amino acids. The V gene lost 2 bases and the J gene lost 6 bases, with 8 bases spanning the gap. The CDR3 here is CASSLTGSNSPLHF. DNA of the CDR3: TGTGCCAGCAGTTTAACAGGATCTAATTCACCCCTCCACTTT.

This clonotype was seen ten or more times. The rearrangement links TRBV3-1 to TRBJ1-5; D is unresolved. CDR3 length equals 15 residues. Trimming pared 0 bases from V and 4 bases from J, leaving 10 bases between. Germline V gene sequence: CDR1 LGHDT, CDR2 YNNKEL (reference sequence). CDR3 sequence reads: CASSQDLRNNQPQHF. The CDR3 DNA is TGTGCCAGCAGCCAAGATTTAAGGAATAATCAGCCCCAGCATTTT.

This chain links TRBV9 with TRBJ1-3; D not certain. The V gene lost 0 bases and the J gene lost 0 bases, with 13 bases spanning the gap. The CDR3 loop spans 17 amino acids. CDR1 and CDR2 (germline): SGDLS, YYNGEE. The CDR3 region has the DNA TGTGCCAGCAGCGTAGGGGAAGGCAGTAGCTCTGGAAACACCATATATTTT. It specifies CASSVGEGSSSGNTIYF.

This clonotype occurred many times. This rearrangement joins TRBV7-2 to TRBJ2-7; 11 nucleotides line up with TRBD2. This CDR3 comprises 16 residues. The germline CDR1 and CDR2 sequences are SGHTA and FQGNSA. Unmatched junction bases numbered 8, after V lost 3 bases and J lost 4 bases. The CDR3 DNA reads TGTGCCAGCAGCTTTGTTAGCGGGGGGGCCTTTTACGAGCAGTACTTC. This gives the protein CASSFVSGGAFYEQYF.

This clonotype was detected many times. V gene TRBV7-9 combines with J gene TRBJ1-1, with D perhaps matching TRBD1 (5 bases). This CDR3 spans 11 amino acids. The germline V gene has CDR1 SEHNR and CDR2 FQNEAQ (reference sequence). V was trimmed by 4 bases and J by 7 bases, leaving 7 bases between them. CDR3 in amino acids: CASSWDGEAFF. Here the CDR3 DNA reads TGTGCCAGCAGCTGGGACGGTGAAGCTTTCTTT. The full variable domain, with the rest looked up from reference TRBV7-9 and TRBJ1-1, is DTGVSQNPRHKITKRGQNVTFRCDPISEHNRLYWYRQTLGQGPEFLTYFQNEAQLEKSRLLSDRFSAERPKGSFSTLEIQRTEQGDSAMYLCASSWDGEAFFGQGTRLTVV.

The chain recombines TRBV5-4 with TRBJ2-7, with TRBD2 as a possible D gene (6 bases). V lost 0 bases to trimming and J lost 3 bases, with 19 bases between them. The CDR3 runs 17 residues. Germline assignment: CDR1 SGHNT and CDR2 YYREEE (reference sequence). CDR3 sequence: CASSLGGAGWRLYEQYF. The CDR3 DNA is TGTGCCAGCAGCTTGGGAGGGGCGGGGTGGCGTCTCTACGAGCAGTACTTC. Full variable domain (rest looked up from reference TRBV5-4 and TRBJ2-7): ETGVTQSPTHLIKTRGQQVTLRCSSQSGHNTVSWYQQALGQGPQFIFQYYREEENGRGNFPPRFSGLQFPNYSSELNVNALELDDSALYLCASSLGGAGWRLYEQYFGPGTRLTVT.